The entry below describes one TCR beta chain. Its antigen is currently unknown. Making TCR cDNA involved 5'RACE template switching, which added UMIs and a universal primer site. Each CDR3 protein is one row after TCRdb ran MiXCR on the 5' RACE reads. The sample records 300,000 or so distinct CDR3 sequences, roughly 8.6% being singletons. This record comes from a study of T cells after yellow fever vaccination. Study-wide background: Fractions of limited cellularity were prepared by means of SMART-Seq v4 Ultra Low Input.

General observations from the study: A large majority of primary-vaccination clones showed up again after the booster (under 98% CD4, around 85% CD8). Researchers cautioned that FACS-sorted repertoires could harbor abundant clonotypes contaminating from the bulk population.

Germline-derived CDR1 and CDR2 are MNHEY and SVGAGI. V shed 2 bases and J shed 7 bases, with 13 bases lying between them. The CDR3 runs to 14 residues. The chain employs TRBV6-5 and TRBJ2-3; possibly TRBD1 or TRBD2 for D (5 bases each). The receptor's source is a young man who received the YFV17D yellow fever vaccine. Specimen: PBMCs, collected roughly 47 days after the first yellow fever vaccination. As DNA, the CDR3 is TGTGCCAGCAGTTACCCGGGGCCAAGGCATACGCAGTATTTT. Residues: CASSYPGPRHTQYF.